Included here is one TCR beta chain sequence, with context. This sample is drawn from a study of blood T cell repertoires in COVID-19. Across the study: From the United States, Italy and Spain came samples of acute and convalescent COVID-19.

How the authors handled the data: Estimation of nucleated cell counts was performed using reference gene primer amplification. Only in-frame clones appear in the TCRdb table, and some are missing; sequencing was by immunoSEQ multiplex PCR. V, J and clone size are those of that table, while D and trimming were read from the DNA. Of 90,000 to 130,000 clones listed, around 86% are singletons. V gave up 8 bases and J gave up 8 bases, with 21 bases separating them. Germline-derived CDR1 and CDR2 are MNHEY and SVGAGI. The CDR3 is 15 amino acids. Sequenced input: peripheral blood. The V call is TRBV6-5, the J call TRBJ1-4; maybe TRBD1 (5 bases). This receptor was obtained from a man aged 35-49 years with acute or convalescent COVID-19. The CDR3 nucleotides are TGTGCCAGCGATACAGGCACCGTCCCAAACGAAAAACTGTTTTTT. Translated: CASDTGTVPNEKLFF.